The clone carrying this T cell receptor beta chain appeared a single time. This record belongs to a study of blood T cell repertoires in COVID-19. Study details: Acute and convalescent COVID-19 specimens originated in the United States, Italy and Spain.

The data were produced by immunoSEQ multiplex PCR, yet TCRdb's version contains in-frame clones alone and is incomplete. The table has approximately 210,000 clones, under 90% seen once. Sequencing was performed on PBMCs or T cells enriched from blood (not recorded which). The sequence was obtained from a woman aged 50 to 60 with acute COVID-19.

DNA for the CDR3: TGTGCCAGCAGCTTAAATCGGCAGGGAACCGGGGAGCTGTTTTTT. It yields the protein CASSLNRQGTGELFF. This sequence joins TRBV7-3 and TRBJ2-2, with D possibly being TRBD1 (5 bases). The ends were cut back, 1 base at V and 5 bases at J, with 11 bases in the middle. Germline lookup yields CDR1 SGHTA and CDR2 FQGTGA. This CDR3 is built from 15 residues.